This T cell receptor beta chain was retrieved from a study of regulatory T cells in long-lasting Graves disease. The time point is: persistent/refractory GD, antithyroid drugs over 5 years with positive TRAb. The TCR library was made from RNA extracted from PBMCs. CDR3-region Arm-PCR and iRepertoire HTBI primers produced the TCR beta libraries. TCRdb independently ran MiXCR on the multiplex PCR reads; one entry per CDR3 protein. The table shows a few hundred thousand distinct CDR3 sequences, with approximately 23% occurring only once. Study results and caveats: Patients whose Graves' disease persisted exhibited lower TCR diversity than those newly diagnosed.

This CDR3 comprises 12 residues. V was pared by 1 base and J by 9 bases, with 6 bases between. Germline V gene data show CDR1 as SGHNT and CDR2 as YENEEA. As to this clonotype: Its cognate antigen is unknown.

This clonotype was obtained from a woman aged 40 to 50 with Graves disease. This sequence joins TRBV11-3 and TRBJ2-2; no clear D. The sequences come from peripheral blood mononuclear cells (PBMCs), collected when the disease was refractory, from a patient treated with antithyroid drugs. CDR3 amino acids: CASSLAVRELFF. The CDR3 bases are TGTGCCAGCAGCTTAGCGGTCCGGGAGCTGTTTTTT.